Given below is one TCR beta chain in context. Its antigen is not identified. TCRdb keeps only in-frame clones here, not all; method: immunoSEQ multiplex PCR. This table holds under 70,000 clones, around nine tenths found once. This specimen belongs to a study of OX40 agonist ivuxolimab in advanced cancers. Study at large: Hepatocellular carcinoma, melanoma, renal cell or head and neck cancer was diagnosed in the dose-escalation patients.

From germline, CDR1 is SQVTM and CDR2 ANQGSEA. The CDR3 spans 14 residues. V dropped 3 bases and J dropped 4 bases, with 16 bases sitting between them. Points from the study as a whole: It was not determined which antigens were specifically recognized by the peripheral T cells that had undergone clonal expansion. Clones of CD4+ and CD8+ blood T cells grew by week 6 at doses of 0.1 to 3.0 mg/kg.

The chain links TRBV29-1 to TRBJ2-7, with D tentatively TRBD1 or TRBD2 (5 bases each). This clonotype originated in an adult with an advanced solid tumor such as melanoma, head and neck, liver or kidney cancer. Sequences were derived from CD4+ or CD8+ T cells sorted from blood, sampled in a trial of the OX40 agonist ivuxolimab. The CDR3 DNA reads as TGCAGCGTTGAGCCCGGGACCGAGAATTACGAGCAGTACTTC. It yields the protein CSVEPGTENYEQYF.